This passage covers 27 T cell receptor beta chains from one sample sequenced in a study of blood T cell repertoires in COVID-19 (dated by TCRdb to the early 2020s). Libraries were prepared through the immunoSEQ multiplex PCR assay. Sourced from immuneACCESS, this table was stored by TCRdb with only in-frame sequences that have V and J called. A share of the clones is absent; for the studies checked, an unresolved V gene accounts for under half, and the remainder has no known explanation. Present in this sample are around 86,000 clones, roughly 87% of which were seen just once. The ten largest clones represent around 4.5% of the sample. Sequencing input: peripheral blood. These receptors were collected from a woman of 80 years or more with acute or convalescent COVID-19.

The chain joins TRBV6-6 to TRBJ2-7; TRBD1 matches 9 bases. Trimming at V came to 8 bases and at J to 5 bases, leaving 10 bases not matched to a gene. CDR1 and CDR2 from the germline V gene are MNHNY and SVGAGI (reference sequence). The CDR3 contains 14 residues. The CDR3 loop reads CASGGGQGTDEQYF. CDR3 coding DNA: TGTGCCAGCGGGGGGGGACAGGGAACAGACGAGCAGTACTTC.

This chain joins TRBV27 and TRBJ2-1; 8 bases agree with TRBD1. The junction had 17 bases not matched to a gene; V was cut back by 7 bases and J by 0 bases. The CDR3 consists of 19 residues. From germline, CDR1 is MNHEY and CDR2 SMNVEV (reference sequence). The CDR3 is CASIPEGQDTSSSYNEQFF. As DNA, the CDR3 is TGTGCCAGCATCCCGGAGGGACAGGATACCTCTAGCTCCTACAATGAGCAGTTCTTC.

The chain has TRBV27 and TRBJ2-2, with D unresolved. Trimming cost V 7 bases and J 4 bases, with 10 bases left between them. Germline V gene data show CDR1 as MNHEY and CDR2 as SMNVEV (reference sequence). This CDR3 is 13 amino acids long. CDR3 sequence: CASTPSPTGELFF. The CDR3 coding sequence is TGTGCCAGCACCCCCTCTCCCACCGGGGAGCTGTTTTTT.

DNA for the CDR3: TGTGCCAGTAGGGAGTATAGCAATCAGCCCCAGCATTTT. Translating gives CASREYSNQPQHF. V is TRBV19 and J is TRBJ1-5; the D is unclear. Trimming pared 6 bases from V and 0 bases from J, leaving 6 bases between. The length of the CDR3 is 13 residues. Germline-derived CDR1 and CDR2 are LNHDA and SQIVND (reference sequence).

This sequence joins TRBV10-3 and TRBJ2-1; 7 nucleotides align to TRBD1. The CDR3 consists of 15 residues. Germline lookup yields CDR1 ENHRY and CDR2 SYGVKD. V lost 2 bases and J lost 4; bases outside the gene matches: 5. CDR3: CAISERPGQYNEQFF. CDR3 coding DNA: TGTGCCATCAGTGAGAGACCGGGACAGTACAATGAGCAGTTCTTC.

The chain joins TRBV2 to TRBJ1-1, with TRBD1 matching over 7 bases. The CDR3 sequence is 15 residues long. Germline V lookup: CDR1 SNHLY, CDR2 FYNNEI. Unmatched junction bases numbered 8, after V lost 6 bases and J lost 1 base. The CDR3 region is CASRTWTGPNTEAFF. Written as DNA, the CDR3 is TGTGCCAGCAGAACGTGGACAGGACCGAACACTGAAGCTTTCTTT.

For the CDR3, the DNA is TGTGCCAGCAGCCCCCGTTTGGGGCGGCTCTACAATGAGCAGTTCTTC. It specifies CASSPRLGRLYNEQFF. This chain uses TRBV7-2 with TRBJ2-1, with D possibly being TRBD1 (5 bases). The V and J ends lost 5 bases and 3 bases respectively, with 17 bases between them. The germline V gene has CDR1 SGHTA and CDR2 FQGNSA. This CDR3 has 16 amino acids.

The chain uses TRBV2 and TRBJ1-5, with TRBD1 matching 7 bases. This CDR3 is 16 amino acids long. V gave up 4 bases and J gave up 7 bases; unmatched junction bases: 13. Germline assignment: CDR1 SNHLY and CDR2 FYNNEI. CDR3 protein: CASSGTQGNLRQPQHF. The CDR3 nucleotides read TGTGCCAGCAGTGGAACACAGGGGAACTTACGACAGCCCCAGCATTTT.

The chain couples TRBV5-1 to TRBJ1-1; tentatively, D is TRBD1 (5 bases). Germline values: CDR1 SGHRS, CDR2 YFSETQ. V was clipped by 2 bases and J by 3 bases, with 17 bases between them. This CDR3 is 16 amino acids long. The CDR3 coding sequence is TGCGCCAGCAGCTTTCTCAAGGGCAGGGATGACACTGAAGCTTTCTTT. It translates to CASSFLKGRDDTEAFF.

This sequence joins TRBV11-2 and TRBJ2-3; TRBD1 aligns across 9 bases. The CDR3 is 16 residues long. V dropped 5 bases and J dropped 6; count of bases not matched to a gene: 12. Germline CDR1 is SGHAT and CDR2 is FQNNGV. The CDR3, as DNA: TGTGCCAGCAGCCTTGCTAGGGGACAGGGTGGGGATACGCAGTATTTT. It specifies CASSLARGQGGDTQYF. The variable domain in full, with the rest retrieved from reference TRBV11-2 and TRBJ2-3, is EAGVAQSPRYKIIEKRQSVAFWCNPISGHATLYWYQQILGQGPKLLIQFQNNGVVDDSQLPKDRFSAERLKGVDSTLKIQPAKLEDSAVYLCASSLARGQGGDTQYFGPGTRLTVL.

The chain carries TRBV10-3 and TRBJ2-3; TRBD2 matches at 9 bases. Looked up from germline, CDR1 is ENHRY and CDR2 is SYGVKD. The CDR3 totals 16 residues. The J segment lost 1 base and the V segment lost 5 bases, leaving 7 bases of the junction unmatched. DNA for the CDR3: TGTGCCATCAGTTCCTATAGCGGGGGCCGCACAGATACGCAGTATTTT. Amino acids: CAISSYSGGRTDTQYF.

The V call is TRBV6-5, the J call TRBJ1-2; TRBD1 might be the D (6 bases). Germline V lookup: CDR1 MNHEY, CDR2 SVGAGI. The CDR3 covers 12 residues. The V end was cut by 4 bases, the J end by 7 bases, with 10 bases between. The CDR3 loop is CASSLWDTGYTF. The CDR3 coding sequence is TGTGCCAGCAGTTTATGGGACACTGGCTACACCTTC.

The V and J genes are TRBV18 and TRBJ1-2, with D tentatively TRBD1 (6 bases). V lost 6 bases and J 8 bases, leaving 13 bases between the germline ends. Germline values: CDR1 KGHSH, CDR2 LQKENI. The length of the CDR3 is 12 residues. The DNA for the CDR3 is TGTGCCAGCTCCCGAAACAGGGAGGGCTACACCTTC. Protein: CASSRNREGYTF. The full variable domain, rest sourced from reference TRBV18 and TRBJ1-2, is NAGVMQNPRHLVRRRGQEARLRCSPMKGHSHVYWYRQLPEEGLKFMVYLQKENIIDESGMPKERFSAEFPKEGPSILRIQQVVRGDSAAYFCASSRNREGYTFGSGTRLTVV.

This clone was seen only once. The chain couples TRBV6-5 to TRBJ1-2; weak D call: TRBD1 (5 bases). There are 12 residues in the CDR3. Germline V gives CDR1 MNHEY, CDR2 SVGAGI. Trimming took off 4 bases at V and 4 bases at J, with 7 bases between the two ends. The CDR3 here is CASSFQGYGYTF. CDR3 coding DNA: TGTGCCAGCAGTTTCCAGGGCTATGGCTACACCTTC.

The table lists this clone with a count of one. The chain uses TRBV11-2 and TRBJ2-7; no firm D call. CDR3 size: 12 residues. The V and J ends lost 0 bases and 6 bases respectively, with 6 bases between them. CDR1 is SGHAT and CDR2 is FQNNGV in the germline V gene. The CDR3 region is CASSLDFSEQYF. CDR3 coding DNA: TGTGCCAGCAGCTTAGATTTCAGCGAGCAGTACTTC.

The chain combines TRBV6-2 or TRBV6-3 with TRBJ2-7, with TRBD2 matching over 12 bases. This CDR3 spans 17 amino acids. With V trimmed by 5 bases and J by 1 base, 9 bases remained unmatched. Germline-derived CDR1 and CDR2 are MNHEY and SVGEGT. In DNA, the CDR3 is TGTGCCAGCAGTACCGGGGGACTAGCGGGTTCTTCCTACGAGCAGTACTTC. This translates into CASSTGGLAGSSYEQYF.

To note about this clone: The junction departs from germline at one end; a sequencing error may be responsible. V and J are TRBV3-1 (or the pseudogene TRBV3-2) and TRBJ1-3; 8 bases fit TRBD1. Germline values: CDR1 LGHDT, CDR2 YNNKEL (reference sequence). The CDR3 is 15 residues long. In DNA, the CDR3 is TGTGCCAGCAGCCACGGGGGACAGGCTGGAGACACCATATATTTT. Its protein product is CASSHGGQAGDTIYF.

This sequence joins TRBV27 and TRBJ2-7; 7 bases fit TRBD2. This CDR3 contains 14 residues. The V segment lost 5 bases and the J segment 0 bases; nucleotides outside the gene matches: 4. CDR1 is MNHEY, CDR2 SMNVEV, per germline (reference sequence). The CDR3 DNA reads TGTGCCAGCAGTGACTGGACTAGCTCCTACGAGCAGTACTTC. Amino acids: CASSDWTSSYEQYF.

The J gene is TRBJ2-5, the V gene TRBV19, with 9 bases that match TRBD1. The CDR3 length is 14 residues. J lost 4 bases, V lost 4 bases, and 4 bases had no gene match. Germline V lookup: CDR1 LNHDA, CDR2 SQIVND (reference sequence). CDR3 coding DNA: TGTGCCAGTAGTACGGGACAGGGAGGAGAGACCCAGTACTTC. Translation gives CASSTGQGGETQYF.

This clone has only one observation. V is TRBV19 and J is TRBJ1-1, with a possible D match to TRBD1 (5 bases). Per the germline V gene, CDR1 is LNHDA and CDR2 is SQIVND (reference sequence). The CDR3 consists of 16 residues. The V gene lost 3 bases and the J gene lost 1 base, with 15 bases spanning the gap. CDR3 nucleotide sequence: TGTGCCAGTAGTATGCGGCAGGCCCAGGGGAACACTGAAGCTTTCTTT. Translated, it gives CASSMRQAQGNTEAFF.

The V and J genes are TRBV19 and TRBJ2-6, with TRBD1 as a possible D gene (6 bases). V was clipped by 5 bases and J by 4 bases, with 12 bases between them. This CDR3 is 15 amino acids long. Germline V lookup: CDR1 LNHDA, CDR2 SQIVND (reference sequence). As DNA, the CDR3 is TGTGCCAGTAGTGGCCAGGGGCCAGGGGCCAACGTCCTGACTTTC. Translating it yields CASSGQGPGANVLTF. Supplemented by reference TRBV19 and TRBJ2-6, the full variable domain reads DGGITQSPKYLFRKEGQNVTLSCEQNLNHDAMYWYRQDPGQGLRLIYYSQIVNDFQKGDIAEGYSVSREKKESFPLTVTSAQKNPTAFYLCASSGQGPGANVLTFGAGSRLTVL.

The chain combines TRBV4-1 with TRBJ2-5; 9 bases align to TRBD2. Germline V gene lookup returns CDR1 MGHRA and CDR2 YSYEKL. Germline trimming cut 1 base from V and 5 bases from J; bases unmatched to any gene: 11. This CDR3 region has 17 residues. CDR3 bases: TGCGCCAGCAGCCAAGTTTTCGGCGGGGGGGCCGGGGAGACCCAGTACTTC. This translates into CASSQVFGGGAGETQYF.

This chain connects TRBV7-2 to TRBJ2-7; 7 nucleotides agree with TRBD2. V shed 5 bases, J shed 4 bases, and the junction held 5 bases outside the gene matches. This CDR3 is 13 amino acids long. Germline V gene data show CDR1 as SGHTA and CDR2 as FQGNSA. CDR3 nucleotide sequence: TGTGCCAGCAGCCCGGGAGGTCCTTACGAGCAGTACTTC. As protein: CASSPGGPYEQYF.

The rearrangement joins TRBV2 to TRBJ1-6; D uncertain. Deletions cut 6 bases from V and 10 bases from J, with 16 bases between. This CDR3 is 14 amino acids long. CDR1 and CDR2 (germline): SNHLY, FYNNEI. This CDR3 is CASRPPSAGSPLHF. For the CDR3, the DNA is TGTGCCAGCAGGCCCCCTTCGGCGGGCTCACCCCTCCACTTT.

The chain couples TRBV2 to TRBJ2-7; 8 nucleotides align to TRBD2. The CDR3 runs to 15 residues. V lost 6 bases to trimming and J lost 5 bases; unmatched junction nucleotides: 12. Per the germline V gene, CDR1 is SNHLY and CDR2 is FYNNEI. CDR3 sequence (DNA): TGTGCCAGCAGCCGCACGAGAGCGGGAGTTGACGAGCAGTACTTC. Its translation: CASSRTRAGVDEQYF.

The chain couples TRBV7-2 to TRBJ1-3; D might be TRBD1 (6 bases). This CDR3 contains 17 residues. CDR1 is SGHTA, CDR2 FQGNSA, per germline. V was pared by 5 bases and J by 0 bases, with 17 bases between. The CDR3 sequence is CASSPTGTRSSGNTIYF. CDR3 nucleotide sequence: TGTGCCAGCAGCCCGACCGGGACACGCAGCTCTGGAAACACCATATATTTT. The full variable domain, rest sourced from reference TRBV7-2 and TRBJ1-3, is GAGVSQSPSNKVTEKGKDVELRCDPISGHTALYWYRQSLGQGLEFLIYFQGNSAPDKSGLPSDRFSAERTGGSVSTLTIQRTQQEDSAVYLCASSPTGTRSSGNTIYFGEGSWLTVV.

V gene TRBV19 combines with J gene TRBJ2-1; tentatively, D is TRBD1 (6 bases). V was cut by 6 bases and J by 5 bases, with 17 bases left in between. In germline, CDR1 is LNHDA, CDR2 SQIVND (reference sequence). There are 15 residues in the CDR3. This chain's CDR3 is CASSLGRGDNNEQFF. CDR3 DNA sequence: TGTGCCAGTAGCCTCGGTCGAGGGGACAACAATGAGCAGTTCTTC.